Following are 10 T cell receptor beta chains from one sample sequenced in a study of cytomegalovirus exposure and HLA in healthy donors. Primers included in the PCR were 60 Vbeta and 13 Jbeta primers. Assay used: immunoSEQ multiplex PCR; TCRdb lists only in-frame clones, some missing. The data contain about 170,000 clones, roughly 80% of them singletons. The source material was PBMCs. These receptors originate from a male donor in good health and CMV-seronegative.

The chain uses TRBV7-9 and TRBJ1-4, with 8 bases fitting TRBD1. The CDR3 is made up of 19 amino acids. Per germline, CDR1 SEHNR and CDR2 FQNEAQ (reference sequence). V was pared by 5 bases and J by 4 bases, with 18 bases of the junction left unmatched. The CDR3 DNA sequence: TGTGCCAGCAGCCCATACTCGGTCCAGGGGGCGCGGAATAATGAAAAACTGTTTTTT. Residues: CASSPYSVQGARNNEKLFF.

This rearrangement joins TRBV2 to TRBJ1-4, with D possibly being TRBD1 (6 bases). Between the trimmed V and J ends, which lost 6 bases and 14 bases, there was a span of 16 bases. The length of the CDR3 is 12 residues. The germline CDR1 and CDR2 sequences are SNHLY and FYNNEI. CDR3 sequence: CASRETGSGLFF. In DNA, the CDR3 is TGTGCCAGCAGGGAAACAGGGTCAGGGCTGTTTTTT.

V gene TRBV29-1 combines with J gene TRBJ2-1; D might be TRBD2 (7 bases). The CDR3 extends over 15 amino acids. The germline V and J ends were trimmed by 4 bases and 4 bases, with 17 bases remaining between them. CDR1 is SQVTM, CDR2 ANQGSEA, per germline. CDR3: CSVGGIGGGYNEQFF. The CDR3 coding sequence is TGCAGCGTTGGTGGTATAGGGGGGGGTTACAATGAGCAGTTCTTC.

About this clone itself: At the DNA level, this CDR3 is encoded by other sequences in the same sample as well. This chain's CDR3 is CASRLQGNTEAFF. As DNA, the CDR3 is TGCGCCAGCAGACTTCAGGGGAACACTGAAGCTTTCTTT. The V call is TRBV5-1, the J call TRBJ1-1, with D perhaps TRBD1 (5 bases). The germline CDR1 and CDR2 sequences are SGHRS and YFSETQ. The CDR3 has 13 residues. The germline V and J ends were trimmed by 5 bases and 1 base, with 9 bases remaining between them.

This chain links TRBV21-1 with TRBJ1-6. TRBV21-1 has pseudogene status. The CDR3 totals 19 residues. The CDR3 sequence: CASSKGEGRTSSYNSPLHF. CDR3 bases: TGTGCCAGCAGCAAAGGAGAGGGCCGCACGAGCTCCTATAATTCACCCCTCCACTTT.

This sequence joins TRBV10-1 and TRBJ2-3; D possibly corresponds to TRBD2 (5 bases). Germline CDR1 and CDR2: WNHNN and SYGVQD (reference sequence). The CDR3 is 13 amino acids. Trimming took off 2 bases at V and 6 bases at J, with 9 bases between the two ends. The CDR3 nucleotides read TGCGCCAGCAGTGAGACCATAGCGGATACGCAGTATTTT. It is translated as CASSETIADTQYF.

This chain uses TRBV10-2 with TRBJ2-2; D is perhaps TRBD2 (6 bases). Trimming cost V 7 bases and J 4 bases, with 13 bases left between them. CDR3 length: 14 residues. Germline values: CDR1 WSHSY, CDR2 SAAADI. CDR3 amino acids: CASTPTRSTGELFF. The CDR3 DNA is TGCGCCAGCACCCCGACTAGATCCACCGGGGAGCTGTTTTTT.

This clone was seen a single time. In DNA form, the CDR3 reads TGTGCCAGCAGCCTTGGAGTCATGAACACTGAAGCTTTCTTT. This codes for CASSLGVMNTEAFF. The chain carries TRBV11-3 and TRBJ1-1; D gene unclear. Germline CDR1 and CDR2: SGHNT and YENEEA. V was shortened by 5 bases and J by 0 bases, with 10 bases between the two germline ends. The CDR3 runs 14 residues.

The CDR3 DNA is TGTGCCAGCAGCTTGTTGGGGGGTTTGGCAGGGAAGCAGCCCCAGCATTTT. It encodes CASSLLGGLAGKQPQHF. The V and J genes are TRBV5-5 and TRBJ1-5, with D possibly matching TRBD1 (5 bases). V lost 1 base and J lost 7, with 21 bases in between. The CDR3 consists of 17 residues. Germline V CDR1 and CDR2: SGHKS, YYEKEE (reference sequence).

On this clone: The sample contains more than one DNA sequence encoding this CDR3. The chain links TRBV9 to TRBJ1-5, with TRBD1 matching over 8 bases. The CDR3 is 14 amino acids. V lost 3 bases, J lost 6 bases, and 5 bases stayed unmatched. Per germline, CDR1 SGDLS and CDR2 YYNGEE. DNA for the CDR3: TGTGCCAGCAGCGCCGGACAGGGTTTTCAGCCCCAGCATTTT. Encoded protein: CASSAGQGFQPQHF. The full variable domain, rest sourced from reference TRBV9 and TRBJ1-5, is DSGVTQTPKHLITATGQRVTLRCSPRSGDLSVYWYQQSLDQGLQFLIQYYNGEERAKGNILERFSAQQFPDLHSELNLSSLELGDSALYFCASSAGQGFQPQHFGDGTRLSIL.